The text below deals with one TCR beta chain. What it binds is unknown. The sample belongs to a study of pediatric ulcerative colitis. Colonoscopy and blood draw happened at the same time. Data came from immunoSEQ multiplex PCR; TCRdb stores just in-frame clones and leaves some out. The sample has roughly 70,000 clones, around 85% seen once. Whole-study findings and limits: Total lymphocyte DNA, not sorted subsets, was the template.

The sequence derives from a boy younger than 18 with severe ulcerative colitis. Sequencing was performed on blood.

CDR3 sequence: CAQDRASSEAFF. CDR3 nucleotides: TGTGCCCAGGACAGGGCCTCTTCTGAAGCTTTCTTT. J is TRBJ1-1 and V is TRBV30, with 8 bases aligning to TRBD1. Germline V CDR1 and CDR2: GTSNPN, SVGIG (reference sequence). V gave up 8 bases and J gave up 6 bases; unmatched junction bases: 8. The CDR3 sequence is 12 residues long.